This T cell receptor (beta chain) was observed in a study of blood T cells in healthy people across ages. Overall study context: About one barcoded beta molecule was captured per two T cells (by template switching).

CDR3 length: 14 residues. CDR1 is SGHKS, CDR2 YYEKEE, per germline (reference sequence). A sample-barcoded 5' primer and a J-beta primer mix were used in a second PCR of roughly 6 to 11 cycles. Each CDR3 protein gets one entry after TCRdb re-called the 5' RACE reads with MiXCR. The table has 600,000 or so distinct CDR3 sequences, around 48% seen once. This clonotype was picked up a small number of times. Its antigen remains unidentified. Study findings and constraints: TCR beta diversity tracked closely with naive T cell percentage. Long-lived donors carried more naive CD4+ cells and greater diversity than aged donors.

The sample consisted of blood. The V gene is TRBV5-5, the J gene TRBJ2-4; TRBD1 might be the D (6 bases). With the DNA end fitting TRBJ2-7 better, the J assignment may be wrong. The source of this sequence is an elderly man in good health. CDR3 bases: TGTGCCAGCAGCTCAACAGGGTCGAACTACGAGCAGTACTTC. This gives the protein CASSSTGSNYEQYF.